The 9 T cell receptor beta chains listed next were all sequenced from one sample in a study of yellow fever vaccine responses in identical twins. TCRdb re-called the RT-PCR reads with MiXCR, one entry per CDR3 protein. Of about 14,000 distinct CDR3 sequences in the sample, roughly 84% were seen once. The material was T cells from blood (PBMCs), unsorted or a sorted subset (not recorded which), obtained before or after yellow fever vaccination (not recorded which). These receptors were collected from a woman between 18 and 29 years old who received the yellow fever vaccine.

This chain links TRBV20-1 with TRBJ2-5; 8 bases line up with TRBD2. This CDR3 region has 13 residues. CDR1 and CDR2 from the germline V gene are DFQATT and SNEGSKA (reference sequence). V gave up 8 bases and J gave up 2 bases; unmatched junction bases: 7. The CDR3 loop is CSSVGGGQETQYF. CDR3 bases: TGCAGTTCCGTGGGCGGGGGGCAAGAGACCCAGTACTTC.

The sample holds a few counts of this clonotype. The CDR3 DNA is TGCAGTGCTAGGAGTTTCGGGGAGCAGTACTTC. This sequence encodes CSARSFGEQYF. J is TRBJ2-7 and V is TRBV20-1; no clear D gene. CDR3 length: 11 amino acids. CDR1 and CDR2 (germline): DFQATT, SNEGSKA (reference sequence). V was cut by 3 bases and J by 7 bases, with 10 bases left in between.

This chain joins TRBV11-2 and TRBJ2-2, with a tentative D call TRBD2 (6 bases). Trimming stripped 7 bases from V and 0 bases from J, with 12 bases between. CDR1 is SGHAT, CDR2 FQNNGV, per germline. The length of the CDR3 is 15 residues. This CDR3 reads CASIQGLSNTGELFF. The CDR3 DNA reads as TGTGCCAGCATTCAGGGACTTTCGAACACCGGGGAGCTGTTTTTT. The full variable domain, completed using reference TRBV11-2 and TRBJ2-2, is EAGVAQSPRYKIIEKRQSVAFWCNPISGHATLYWYQQILGQGPKLLIQFQNNGVVDDSQLPKDRFSAERLKGVDSTLKIQPAKLEDSAVYLCASIQGLSNTGELFFGEGSRLTVL.

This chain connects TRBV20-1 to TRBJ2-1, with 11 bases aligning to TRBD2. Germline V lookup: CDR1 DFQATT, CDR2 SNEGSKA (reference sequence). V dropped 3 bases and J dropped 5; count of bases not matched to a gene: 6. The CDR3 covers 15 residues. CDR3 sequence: CSARKGTSGNNEQFF. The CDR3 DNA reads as TGCAGTGCTAGGAAAGGGACTAGCGGAAACAATGAGCAGTTCTTC.

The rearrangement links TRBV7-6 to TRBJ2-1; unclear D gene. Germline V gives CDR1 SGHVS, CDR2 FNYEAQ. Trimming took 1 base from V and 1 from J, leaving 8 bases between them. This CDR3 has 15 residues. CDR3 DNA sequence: TGTGCCAGCAGCTTAGGGCTATCGTCCTACAATGAGCAGTTCTTC. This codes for CASSLGLSSYNEQFF. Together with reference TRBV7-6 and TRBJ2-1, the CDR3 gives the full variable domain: GAGVSQSPRYKVTKRGQDVALRCDPISGHVSLYWYRQALGQGPEFLTYFNYEAQQDKSGLPNDRFSAERPEGSISTLTIQRTEQRDSAMYRCASSLGLSSYNEQFFGPGTRLTVL.

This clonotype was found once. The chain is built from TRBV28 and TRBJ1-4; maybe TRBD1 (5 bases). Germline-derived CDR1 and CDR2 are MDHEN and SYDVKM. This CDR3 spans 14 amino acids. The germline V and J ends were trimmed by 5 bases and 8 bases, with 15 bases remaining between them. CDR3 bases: TGTGCCAGCAGTGGGACCAATATGGGGGAAAAACTGTTTTTT. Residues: CASSGTNMGEKLFF.

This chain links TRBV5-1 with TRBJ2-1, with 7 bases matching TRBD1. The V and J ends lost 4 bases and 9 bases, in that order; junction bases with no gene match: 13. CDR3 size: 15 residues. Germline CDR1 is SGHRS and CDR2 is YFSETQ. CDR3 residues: CASSPLQGSLSEQFF. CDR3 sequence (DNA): TGCGCCAGCAGCCCATTACAGGGGAGTCTCAGTGAGCAGTTCTTC.

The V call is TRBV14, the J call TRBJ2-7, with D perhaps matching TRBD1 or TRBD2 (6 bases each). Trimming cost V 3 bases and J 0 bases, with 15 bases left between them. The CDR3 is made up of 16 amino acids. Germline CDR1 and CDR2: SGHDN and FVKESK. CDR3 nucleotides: TGTGCCAGCAGCCATACCTGGAGGGGGAGCTCCTACGAGCAGTACTTC. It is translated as CASSHTWRGSSYEQYF.

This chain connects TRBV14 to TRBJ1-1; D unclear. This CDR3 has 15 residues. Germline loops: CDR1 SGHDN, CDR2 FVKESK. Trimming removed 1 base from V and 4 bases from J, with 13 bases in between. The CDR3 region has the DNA TGTGCCAGCAGCCAAGTGGTTTCGTTCGGCACTGAAGCTTTCTTT. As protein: CASSQVVSFGTEAFF.